This TCR beta chain emerged from a study of response to subunit inactivated influenza vaccine. Whole-study results and caveats: Authors suggested each seasonal influenza vaccination recruits few new T cells.

The table lists this clonotype with a few counts. What it binds is not known. Using its own MiXCR run on the RT-PCR reads, TCRdb lists one record per CDR3 protein. This sample carries about half a million distinct CDR3 sequences, 9.5% to 12% of them seen once, and the ten largest clones take about an eighth. Deletions cut 0 bases from V and 10 bases from J, with 7 bases between. This CDR3 region has 12 residues. Germline CDR1 reads MGHRA; CDR2 reads YSYEKL. The material was PBMCs from blood, obtained more than 35 days after vaccination. This chain uses TRBV4-1 with TRBJ2-1; the D is unclear. The clonotype was recovered from a man between 45 and 60 years old who received an inactivated influenza vaccine. The chain's CDR3 is CASSQDKLEQFF. CDR3 DNA sequence: TGCGCCAGCAGCCAAGACAAGTTGGAGCAGTTCTTC.